This TCR beta chain came from a study of PD-1 blockade in classical Hodgkin lymphoma. Broader study findings: CD8+ TCR diversity did not rise significantly by C4D1, unlike CD4+. Baseline TCR diversity was reportedly lower in newly diagnosed patients than in healthy donors. It was reported as lower still in relapsed/refractory patients.

The CDR3 extends over 15 amino acids. V gave up 4 bases and J gave up 8 bases; unmatched junction bases: 9. The germline gives CDR1 MNHEY, CDR2 SVGAGI. Regarding time point: cycle 4 day 1 (C4D1), after more than five weeks of nivolumab. Each and every patient relapsed after autologous stem cell transplantation, and patients got differing brentuximab vedotin exposure. In its sample, this clone was seen once. Its cognate antigen is unknown. This table comes from immunoSEQ multiplex PCR, and its TCRdb copy is limited to in-frame clones, with some not included. This repertoire shows tens of thousands of clones, under 80% found once; its top ten account for over 9.5%.

The V gene is TRBV6-5, the J gene TRBJ1-1, with 11 bases that match TRBD1. The sample consisted of peripheral blood mononuclear cells (PBMCs), taken before the fourth cycle of nivolumab. This TCR derives from a human donor with classical Hodgkin lymphoma. Here the CDR3 reads CASSSGQGAKSEAFF. The CDR3 DNA reads as TGTGCCAGCAGTTCCGGACAGGGGGCAAAATCGGAAGCTTTCTTT.